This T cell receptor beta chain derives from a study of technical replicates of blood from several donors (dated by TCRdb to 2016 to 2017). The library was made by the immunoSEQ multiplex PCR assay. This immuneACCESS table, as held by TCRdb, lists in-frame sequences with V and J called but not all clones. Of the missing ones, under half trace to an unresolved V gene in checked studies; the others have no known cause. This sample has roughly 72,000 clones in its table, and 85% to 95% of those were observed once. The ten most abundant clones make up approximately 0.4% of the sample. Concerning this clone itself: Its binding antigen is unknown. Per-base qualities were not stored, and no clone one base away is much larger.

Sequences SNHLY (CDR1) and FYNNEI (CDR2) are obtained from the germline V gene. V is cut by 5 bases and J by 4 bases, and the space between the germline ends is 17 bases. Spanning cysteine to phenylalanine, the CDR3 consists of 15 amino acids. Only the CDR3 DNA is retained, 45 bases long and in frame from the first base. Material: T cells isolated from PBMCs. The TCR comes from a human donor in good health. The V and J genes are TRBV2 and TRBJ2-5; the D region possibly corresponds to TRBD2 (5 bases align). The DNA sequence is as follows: TGTGCCAGCAGTCCATCTGCGGGCCGGGGAGAGACCCAGTACTTC. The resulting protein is CASSPSAGRGETQYF.